A selection of T cell receptor beta chains follows, all from one sample in a study of Tregs in tolerant kidney transplant recipients. TCRdb keeps only in-frame clones here, not all; method: immunoSEQ multiplex PCR. The table has about 55,000 clones, around 93% seen once; the top ten hold about 16%. The material sequenced was CD8+ T cells from blood (PBMCs), taken 24 months after the transplant. These receptors were obtained from a human patient who received a combined kidney and bone marrow transplant. Part of the T cells may come from the graft donor. CDR3s include the opening cysteine and the closing phenylalanine or tryptophan. A D gene is named only where the DNA matches it firmly.

J gene	V gene	D gene	CDR3 DNA	CDR3 protein
TRBJ2-7	TRBV7-2	TRBD1	TGTGCCAGCAGCCTCTACACCCGGACAGGGGCCATCTCCTACGAGCAGTACTTC	CASSLYTRTGAISYEQYF
TRBJ1-6	TRBV4-1	-	TGCGCCAGCAGCCAAGATCGGGAGGAGATTGGGTATTCACCCCTCCACTTT	CASSQDREEIGYSPLHF
TRBJ2-3	TRBV7-6	TRBD2	TGTGCCAGCAGCTTACGGGGGGGTGTGGATACGCAGTATTTT	CASSLRGGVDTQYF
TRBJ2-3	TRBV9	TRBD1	TGTGCCAGCAGCGTATCTCGACAGGACAGGGTTACAGATACGCAGTATTTT	CASSVSRQDRVTDTQYF
TRBJ2-5	TRBV13	TRBD2	TGTGCCAGCAGCTTGGCCGTTGGGCTAGCGGAAGAGACCCAGTACTTC	CASSLAVGLAEETQYF
TRBJ2-1	TRBV27	TRBD2	TGTGCCAGCAGTTACCAGGGAGCGGGAACTGAGCAGTTCTTC	CASSYQGAGTEQFF
TRBJ2-7	TRBV28	TRBD1	TGTGCCAGCAGTTTCTTGGGACAGTTCTACGAGCAGTACTTC	CASSFLGQFYEQYF
TRBJ2-1	TRBV7-9	TRBD2	TGTGCCAGCAGCCCAGCGGGGGGGTACAATGAGCAGTTCTTC	CASSPAGGYNEQFF
TRBJ1-2	TRBV27	-	TGTGCCAGCAGTTTATTGGGGGCAGTCCCCTACACCTTC	CASSLLGAVPYTF
TRBJ2-7	TRBV4-1	-	TGCGCCAGCAGCCAAGCCCTTGACAGGCGGTACGAGCAGTACTTC	CASSQALDRRYEQYF
TRBJ2-3	TRBV27	TRBD2	TGTGCCAGCAGTTTAACAGGGACTAGCGGGAGCACAGATACGCAGTATTTT	CASSLTGTSGSTDTQYF
TRBJ2-7	TRBV5-5	-	TGTGCCAGCAGCTTGATAATCTCCTACGAGCAGTACTTC	CASSLIISYEQYF